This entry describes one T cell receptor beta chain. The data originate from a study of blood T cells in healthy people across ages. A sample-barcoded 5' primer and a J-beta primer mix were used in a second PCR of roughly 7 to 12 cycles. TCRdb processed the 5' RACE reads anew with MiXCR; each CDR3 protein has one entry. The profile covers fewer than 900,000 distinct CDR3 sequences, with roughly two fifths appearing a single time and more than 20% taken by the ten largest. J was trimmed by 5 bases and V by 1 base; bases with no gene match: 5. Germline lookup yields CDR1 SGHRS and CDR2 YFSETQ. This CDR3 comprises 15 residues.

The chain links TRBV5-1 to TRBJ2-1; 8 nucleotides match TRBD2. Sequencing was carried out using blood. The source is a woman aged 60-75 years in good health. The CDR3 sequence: CASSLLSGGDNEQFF. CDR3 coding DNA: TGCGCCAGCAGCTTGCTGAGCGGGGGTGACAATGAGCAGTTCTTC.